These 18 T cell receptor beta chains came from one sample sequenced in a study of cytomegalovirus exposure and HLA in healthy donors. With 60 Vbeta and 13 Jbeta primers, the PCR was carried out. The table came from immunoSEQ multiplex PCR; TCRdb's copy has only in-frame clones and leaves some out. This repertoire shows 130,000 or so clones, 75% to 85% found once; its top ten account for approximately 3%. Sequenced: PBMCs. These receptors all come from a woman in her late teens or twenties in good health and CMV-seropositive.

V and J are TRBV5-5 and TRBJ2-5; 7 nucleotides agree with TRBD1. V gave up 4 bases and J gave up 1 base; unmatched junction bases: 13. The CDR3 contains 17 residues. Per the germline V gene, CDR1 is SGHKS and CDR2 is YYEKEE (reference sequence). The CDR3: CASSPGTVGVFQETQYF. The CDR3 DNA reads as TGTGCCAGCAGCCCGGGGACAGTCGGGGTGTTCCAAGAGACCCAGTACTTC.

The chain is built from TRBV5-6 and TRBJ1-4, with D maybe TRBD1 (6 bases). Trimming took off 4 bases at V and 10 bases at J, with 17 bases between the two ends. Germline assignment: CDR1 SGHDT and CDR2 YYEEEE. The CDR3 length is 14 residues. CDR3 protein: CASSTGGGQGKLFF. CDR3 DNA: TGTGCCAGCAGCACTGGGGGGGGGCAAGGAAAACTGTTTTTT. The full variable domain, completed using reference TRBV5-6 and TRBJ1-4, is DAGVTQSPTHLIKTRGQQVTLRCSPKSGHDTVSWYQQALGQGPQFIFQYYEEEERQRGNFPDRFSGHQFPNYSSELNVNALLLGDSALYLCASSTGGGQGKLFFGSGTQLSVL.

The V and J genes are TRBV5-1 and TRBJ2-2; unclear D gene. V was pared by 2 bases and J by 4 bases, with 6 bases between. The CDR3 is made up of 13 amino acids. The germline V gene has CDR1 SGHRS and CDR2 YFSETQ. The CDR3 nucleotides read TGCGCCAGCAGCTTCACGGGCACCGGGGAGCTGTTTTTT. It is translated as CASSFTGTGELFF.

The chain links TRBV2 to TRBJ2-3; maybe TRBD1 (9 bases). The V and J ends lost 10 bases and 3 bases respectively, with 26 bases between them. This CDR3 region has 17 residues. The V gene's germline CDR1 is SNHLY and CDR2 FYNNEI. CDR3 sequence: CATSSGTGWVGTDTQYF. CDR3 nucleotides: TGTGCCACTAGTAGCGGGACAGGGTGGGTGGGAACAGATACGCAGTATTTT.

The CDR3 coding sequence is TGCGCCAGCAGCCAACGGGCGGGGGAGTATGAGCAGTTCTTC. Translating gives CASSQRAGEYEQFF. The chain couples TRBV4-1 to TRBJ2-1; 7 bases align to TRBD2. V shed 2 bases, J shed 8 bases, and the junction held 6 bases outside the gene matches. This CDR3 has 14 residues. Germline CDR1 and CDR2: MGHRA and YSYEKL.

The V call is TRBV5-1, the J call TRBJ1-1; 11 bases line up with TRBD1. V lost 4 bases and J lost 1; bases outside the gene matches: 6. Per the germline V gene, CDR1 is SGHRS and CDR2 is YFSETQ. The CDR3 is made up of 16 amino acids. CDR3 region: CASSPWTGGANTEAFF. As DNA, the CDR3 is TGCGCCAGCAGCCCTTGGACAGGGGGCGCGAACACTGAAGCTTTCTTT.

This clone occurred a few times. This CDR3 reads CASSHLPGTGGLYEQYF. CDR3 bases: TGCGCCAGCAGCCACCTCCCCGGGACAGGGGGCCTCTACGAGCAGTACTTC. The rearrangement joins TRBV4-1 to TRBJ2-7, with 12 bases aligning to TRBD1. Trimming cost V 3 bases and J 3 bases; bases outside gene matches: 9. Germline lookup yields CDR1 MGHRA and CDR2 YSYEKL. The CDR3 extends over 17 amino acids.

V and J are TRBV5-1 and TRBJ2-1, with TRBD2 matching 13 bases. This CDR3 contains 16 residues. CDR1 SGHRS and CDR2 YFSETQ come from the germline V gene. With V trimmed by 4 bases and J by 3 bases, 4 bases remained unmatched. In DNA, the CDR3 is TGCGCCAGCAGCCCCGGGACTAGCGGGGTCTACAATGAGCAGTTCTTC. Residues: CASSPGTSGVYNEQFF.

This chain's CDR3 is CATSRDRGQGDEKLFF. For the CDR3, the DNA is TGTGCCACCAGCAGAGATAGGGGACAAGGTGATGAAAAACTGTTTTTT. This chain connects TRBV15 to TRBJ1-4; the D gene is possibly TRBD1 (6 bases). The CDR3 spans 16 residues. The V and J ends lost 0 bases and 6 bases respectively, with 14 bases between them. Per germline, CDR1 LNHNV and CDR2 YYDKDF (reference sequence).

The J gene is TRBJ2-5, the V gene TRBV23-1; 11 bases line up with TRBD1. TRBV23-1 is treated as an ORF (open reading frame) with a function not yet certain. CDR3 length equals 17 residues. V shed 0 bases and J 1 base; nucleotides not matched to a gene: 4. Here the CDR3 DNA reads TGCGCCAGCAGTCAATCGGGACAGGGGGGAGGCCAAGAGACCCAGTACTTC. Translating it yields CASSQSGQGGGQETQYF.

The sample holds one count of this clone. The chain employs TRBV10-3 and TRBJ2-7, with TRBD2 identical over 10 bases. The J segment lost 3 bases and the V segment lost 3 bases, leaving 11 bases of the junction unmatched. Germline V CDR1 and CDR2: ENHRY, SYGVKD. This CDR3 has 17 residues. The CDR3 nucleotides are TGTGCCATCAGTGAAAGTCTAGCGGGGGCCCTCGTCTACGAGCAGTACTTC. This encodes CAISESLAGALVYEQYF.

This rearrangement joins TRBV7-8 to TRBJ1-1; D is possibly TRBD1 (5 bases). CDR1 SGHVS and CDR2 FQNEAQ come from the germline V gene. The CDR3 has 15 amino acids. Trimming removed 7 bases from V and 7 bases from J, with 22 bases in between. CDR3 DNA sequence: TGTGCCAGCATTCTAGTCGGTAGGGGTGAGGTTGAAGCTTTCTTT. Translating gives CASILVGRGEVEAFF.

The V call is TRBV10-3, the J call TRBJ2-3; the D gene is possibly TRBD1 (6 bases). Trimming removed 4 bases from V and 1 base from J, with 9 bases in between. In germline, CDR1 is ENHRY, CDR2 SYGVKD. The CDR3 has 14 amino acids. For the CDR3, the DNA is TGTGCCATCAGTGCAAAGGGGGGCACAGATACGCAGTATTTT. Translated: CAISAKGGTDTQYF.

The V and J genes are TRBV2 and TRBJ1-5; no firm D call. V gave up 5 bases and J gave up 2 bases, with 10 bases separating them. The V gene's germline CDR1 is SNHLY and CDR2 FYNNEI. The length of the CDR3 is 14 residues. The CDR3: CASSLIQGNQPQHF. The CDR3 DNA follows: TGTGCCAGCAGTTTGATTCAGGGCAATCAGCCCCAGCATTTT.

The chain is built from TRBV7-9 and TRBJ1-2; TRBD1 aligns across 9 bases. The CDR3 sequence is 13 residues long. Germline CDR1 is SEHNR and CDR2 is FQNEAQ (reference sequence). V dropped 4 bases and J dropped 8; count of bases not matched to a gene: 5. CDR3 in amino acids: CASSWDGTGGYTF. DNA for the CDR3: TGTGCCAGCAGCTGGGATGGGACAGGGGGCTACACCTTC.

The CDR3 region is CASSSPGTGFQETQYF. The CDR3 nucleotides are TGTGCCAGCAGCTCCCCAGGGACAGGGTTTCAAGAGACCCAGTACTTC. This chain links TRBV7-2 with TRBJ2-5; 9 bases are shared with TRBD1. V dropped 4 bases and J dropped 2; count of bases not matched to a gene: 8. The CDR3 is made up of 16 amino acids. Germline lookup yields CDR1 SGHTA and CDR2 FQGNSA.

CDR3: CASSYSSGGTDTQYF. The CDR3 DNA follows: TGTGCCAGCAGTTACTCTAGCGGGGGCACAGATACGCAGTATTTT. The rearrangement links TRBV6-5 to TRBJ2-3; TRBD2 aligns across 8 bases. Trimming took 0 bases from V and 1 from J; bases not matched to a gene: 0. Germline V gene sequence: CDR1 MNHEY, CDR2 SVGAGI. CDR3 length: 15 residues.

The V gene is TRBV27, the J gene TRBJ2-7; 7 positions agree with TRBD1. V shed 6 bases and J 4 bases; nucleotides not matched to a gene: 6. CDR3 length: 13 amino acids. Looked up from germline, CDR1 is MNHEY and CDR2 is SMNVEV (reference sequence). The CDR3 nucleotides are TGTGCCAGCAGCTACAGGGGTTCTTACGAGCAGTACTTC. Translating gives CASSYRGSYEQYF.